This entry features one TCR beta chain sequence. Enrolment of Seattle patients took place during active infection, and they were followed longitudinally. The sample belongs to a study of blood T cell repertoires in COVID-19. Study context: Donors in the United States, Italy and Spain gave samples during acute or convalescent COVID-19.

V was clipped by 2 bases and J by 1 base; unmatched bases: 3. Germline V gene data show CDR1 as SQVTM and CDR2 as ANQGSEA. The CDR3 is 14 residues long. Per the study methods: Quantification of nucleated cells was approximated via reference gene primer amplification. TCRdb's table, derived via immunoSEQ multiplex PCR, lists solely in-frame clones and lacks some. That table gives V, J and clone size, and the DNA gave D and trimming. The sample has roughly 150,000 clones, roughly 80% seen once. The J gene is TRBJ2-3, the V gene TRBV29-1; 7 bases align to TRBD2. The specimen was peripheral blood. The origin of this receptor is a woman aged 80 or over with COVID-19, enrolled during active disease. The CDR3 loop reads CSVEPRGGTDTQYF. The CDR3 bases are TGCAGCGTTGAACCCCGGGGGGGCACAGATACGCAGTATTTT.